These T cell receptor beta chains were read from a single sample in a study of cytomegalovirus exposure and HLA in healthy donors. Here immunoSEQ multiplex PCR was the method, and the copy in TCRdb shows in-frame clones only, minus some. The sample lists about 190,000 clones, 60% to 85% seen once, with 1.5% to 2% in the top ten. Material: PBMCs. The source is a woman under 30 in good health and CMV-seronegative. The CDR3 runs from the conserved cysteine through the conserved F or W.

cdr3_aa	v_call	j_call
CASSVQGADTGELFF	TRBV9	TRBJ2-2
CASSAGGQGNSPLHF	TRBV9	TRBJ1-6
CASSQDAQGLGVRRPQHF	TRBV4-2	TRBJ1-5
CASSIRTGGLFGNTIYF	TRBV2	TRBJ1-3
CASSPMTGVRDDEQYF	TRBV27	TRBJ2-7
CASTAGLLTEAFF	TRBV10-1	TRBJ1-1
CASSQDLWGNNEQFF	TRBV4-1	TRBJ2-1
CASSYSSSMVDYGYTF	TRBV6-5	TRBJ1-2
CASSSLRVNEQFF	TRBV11-2	TRBJ2-1
CSVPYQTGLPGGYTF	TRBV29-1	TRBJ1-2
CASRGRRGRTGELFF	TRBV6-1	TRBJ2-2
CASSVGQVNTEAFF	TRBV7-2	TRBJ1-1
CASSPSISNQPQHF	TRBV18	TRBJ1-5
CAWSSTGGLGEQYF	TRBV30	TRBJ2-7
CASSSDRVRGQYF	TRBV28	TRBJ2-7
CASSAGGEQYF	TRBV11-2	TRBJ2-7
CASSAERTAPNQPQHF	TRBV2	TRBJ1-5
CASSRQGRTEAFF	TRBV6-1	TRBJ1-1
CSVEDGTQGYEQYF	TRBV29-1	TRBJ2-7
CATTPRDRGQYEQYF	TRBV15	TRBJ2-7
CASSPRQFGITSYEQYF	TRBV18	TRBJ2-7
CASSQALGDSEKLFF	TRBV4-2	TRBJ1-4
CASSIPEVNTEAFF	TRBV2	TRBJ1-1
CASSLAPTGGNQPQHF	TRBV5-1	TRBJ1-5
CATTGQYF	TRBV19	TRBJ2-7
CASSLAGEYYEQYF	TRBV27	TRBJ2-7
CASSLDAGTGLNNEQFF	TRBV7-3	TRBJ2-1